This TCR beta chain was obtained from a study of shared clonotypes between healthy human individuals. Data came from immunoSEQ multiplex PCR; TCRdb stores just in-frame clones and leaves some out. The sample includes approximately 2.5 million clones, 80% to 95% of them seen just once. This CDR3 has 15 amino acids. Germline V gives CDR1 SGHNT, CDR2 YYREEE (reference sequence). Between the trimmed V and J ends, which lost 3 bases and 4 bases, there was a span of 15 bases. The V gene is TRBV5-4, the J gene TRBJ2-3, with TRBD1 as a possible D gene (5 bases). This TCR was recovered from a man younger than 35 in good health. Some clones in this sample may be carry-over from other donors' samples. The sample taken for sequencing was naive CD4+ T cells from PBMCs. Subset specified: CD45RA+ positively selected. The CDR3 here is CASSYVQGPADTQYF. The CDR3 DNA reads TGTGCCAGCAGCTACGTGCAGGGCCCCGCAGATACGCAGTATTTT.